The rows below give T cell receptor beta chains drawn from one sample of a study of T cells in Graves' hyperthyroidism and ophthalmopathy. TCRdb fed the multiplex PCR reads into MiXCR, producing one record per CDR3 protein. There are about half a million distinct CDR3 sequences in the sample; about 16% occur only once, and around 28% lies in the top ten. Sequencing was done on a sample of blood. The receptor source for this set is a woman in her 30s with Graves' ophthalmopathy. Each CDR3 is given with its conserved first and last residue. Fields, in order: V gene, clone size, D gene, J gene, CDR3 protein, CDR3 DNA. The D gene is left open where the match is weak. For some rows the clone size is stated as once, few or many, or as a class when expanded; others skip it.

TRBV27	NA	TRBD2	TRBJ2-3	CASRGLAGVTQYF	TGTGCCAGCAGGGGACTAGCGGGAGTTACGCAGTATTTT
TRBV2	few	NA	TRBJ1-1	CASRTPRGTMNTEAFF	TGTGCCAGCAGGACCCCTCGGGGGACCATGAACACTGAAGCTTTCTTT
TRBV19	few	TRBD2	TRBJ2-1	CASSERELSYNEQFF	TGTGCCAGTTCAGAGCGGGAGCTCTCCTACAATGAGCAGTTCTTC
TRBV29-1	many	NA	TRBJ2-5	CSVEDALPHKETQYF	TGCAGCGTTGAAGATGCTCTACCCCACAAAGAGACCCAGTACTTC
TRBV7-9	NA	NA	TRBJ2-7	CASSLGRGRFYEQYF	TGTGCCAGCAGCTTAGGAAGGGGCCGATTCTACGAGCAGTACTTC
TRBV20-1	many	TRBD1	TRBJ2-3	CSAREEGAYTDTQYF	TGCAGTGCTAGAGAAGAGGGGGCTTACACAGATACGCAGTATTTT
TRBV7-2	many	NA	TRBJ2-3	CASSLASGAGDTQYF	TGTGCCAGCAGCTTAGCGTCGGGAGCCGGAGATACGCAGTATTTT
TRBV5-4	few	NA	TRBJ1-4	CASSRGQSNEKLFF	TGTGCCAGCAGCCGTGGACAGTCTAATGAAAAACTGTTTTTT
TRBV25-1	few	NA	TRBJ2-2	CASSEWASGELFF	TGTGCCAGCAGTGAATGGGCGTCGGGGGAGCTGTTTTTT
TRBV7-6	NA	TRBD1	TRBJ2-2	CASSPRRGQGNTGELFF	TGTGCCAGCAGCCCAAGGAGGGGACAGGGAAACACCGGGGAGCTGTTTTTT
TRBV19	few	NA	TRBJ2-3	CASSGRVLGTDTQYF	TGTGCCAGTAGCGGGAGAGTATTGGGCACAGATACGCAGTATTTT
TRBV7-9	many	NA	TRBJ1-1	CASSPGGEVSDTEAFF	TGTGCCAGCAGTCCCGGAGGGGAGGTCTCGGACACTGAAGCTTTCTTT
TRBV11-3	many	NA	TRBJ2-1	CASSLAAGARGNEQFF	TGTGCCAGCAGCTTAGCAGCAGGGGCGCGGGGCAATGAGCAGTTCTTC
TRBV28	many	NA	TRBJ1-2	CASSFERGDGYTF	TGTGCCAGCAGTTTCGAGAGGGGAGATGGCTACACCTTC
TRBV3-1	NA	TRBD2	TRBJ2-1	CASSQLAERNEQFF	TGTGCCAGCAGCCAACTAGCGGAACGCAATGAGCAGTTCTTC
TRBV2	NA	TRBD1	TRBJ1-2	CASSDRQGNDYRYTF	TGTGCCAGCAGTGACCGACAGGGGAATGACTATCGCTACACCTTC
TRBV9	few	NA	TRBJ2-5	CASSVGGGVGETQYF	TGTGCCAGCAGCGTAGGAGGAGGGGTGGGTGAGACCCAGTACTTC
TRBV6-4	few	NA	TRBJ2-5	CASRASVETQYF	TGTGCCAGCAGGGCAAGTGTAGAGACCCAGTACTTC
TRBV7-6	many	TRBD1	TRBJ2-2	CASSLQSAGGNTGELFF	TGTGCCAGCAGCTTACAGAGTGCAGGGGGGAACACCGGGGAGCTGTTTTTT
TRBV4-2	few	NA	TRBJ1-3	CASSGRAGNTIYF	TGTGCCAGCAGCGGAAGAGCCGGAAACACCATATATTTT
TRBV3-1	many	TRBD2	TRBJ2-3	CATSSGISGSTQYF	TGTGCCACTTCCTCTGGGATTAGCGGGAGTACGCAGTATTTT
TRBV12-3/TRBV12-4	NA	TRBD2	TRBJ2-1	CASSLGSGRANEQFF	TGTGCCAGCAGTTTAGGTAGCGGGAGGGCCAATGAGCAGTTCTTC